This TCR beta chain was captured by sequencing in a study of T cells after yellow fever vaccination. General study findings and limits: Boosting was followed by the reappearance of most primary-vaccination clones (roughly 95% CD4, about 89% CD8).

As to this clonotype: Its specificity is not known.

It was through 5'RACE template switching that TCR cDNA was made, with a universal primer site and UMIs added. Each CDR3 protein is one row after TCRdb ran MiXCR on the 5' RACE reads. The sample yields 60,000 or so distinct CDR3 sequences, around 6.9% seen once. The germline V gene has CDR1 LGHNT and CDR2 FRNRAP. This CDR3 contains 17 residues. Trimming pared 7 bases from V and 6 bases from J, leaving 25 bases between. This chain uses TRBV12-5 with TRBJ2-1; D is perhaps TRBD1 (6 bases). The sequence was collected from a young man who received the YFV17D yellow fever vaccine. The sample consisted of CD8+ T cells sorted from PBMCs, taken on the day of the first yellow fever vaccination. CDR3 nucleotides: TGTGCTAGTGCTTTCAGTTCCGGGACAAGGCCATTCAATGAGCAGTTCTTC. Amino acid sequence: CASAFSSGTRPFNEQFF.